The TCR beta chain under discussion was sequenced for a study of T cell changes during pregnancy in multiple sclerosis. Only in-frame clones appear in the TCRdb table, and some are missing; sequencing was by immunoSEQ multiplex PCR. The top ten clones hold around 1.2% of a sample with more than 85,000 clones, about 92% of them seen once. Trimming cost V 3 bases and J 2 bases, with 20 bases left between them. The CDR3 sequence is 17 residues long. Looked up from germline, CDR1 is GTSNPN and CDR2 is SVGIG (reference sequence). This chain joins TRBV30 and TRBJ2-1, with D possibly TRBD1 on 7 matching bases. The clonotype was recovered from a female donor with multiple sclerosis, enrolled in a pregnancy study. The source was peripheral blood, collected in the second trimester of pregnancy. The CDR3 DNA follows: TGTGCCTGGAGGGGCCCAGGGGGGAGAAACACCTACAATGAGCAGTTCTTC. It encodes CAWRGPGGRNTYNEQFF.